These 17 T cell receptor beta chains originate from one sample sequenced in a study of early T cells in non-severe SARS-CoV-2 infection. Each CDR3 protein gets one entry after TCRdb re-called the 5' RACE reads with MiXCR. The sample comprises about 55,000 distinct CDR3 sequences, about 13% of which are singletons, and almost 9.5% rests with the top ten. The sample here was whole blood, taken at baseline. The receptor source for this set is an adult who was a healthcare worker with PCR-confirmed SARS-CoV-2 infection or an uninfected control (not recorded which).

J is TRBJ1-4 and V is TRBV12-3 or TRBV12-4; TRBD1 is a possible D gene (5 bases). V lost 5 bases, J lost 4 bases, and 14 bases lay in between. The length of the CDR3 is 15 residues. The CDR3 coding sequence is TGTGCCAGCAGTCTTCGGACACAAAGTAATGAAAAACTGTTTTTT. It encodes CASSLRTQSNEKLFF.

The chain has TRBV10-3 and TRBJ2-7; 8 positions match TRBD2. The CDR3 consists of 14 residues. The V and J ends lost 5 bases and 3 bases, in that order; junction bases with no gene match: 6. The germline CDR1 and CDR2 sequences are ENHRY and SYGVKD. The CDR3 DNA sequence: TGTGCCATCAGTTCGGGACTAGTTGTCTACGAGCAGTACTTC. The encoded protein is CAISSGLVVYEQYF.

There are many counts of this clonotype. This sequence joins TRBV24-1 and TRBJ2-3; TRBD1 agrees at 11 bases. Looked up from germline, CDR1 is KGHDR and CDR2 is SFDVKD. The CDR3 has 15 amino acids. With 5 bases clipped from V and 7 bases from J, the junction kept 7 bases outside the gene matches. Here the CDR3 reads CATSAGTGGANTQYF. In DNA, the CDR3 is TGTGCCACCAGTGCGGGGACAGGGGGAGCGAATACGCAGTATTTT.

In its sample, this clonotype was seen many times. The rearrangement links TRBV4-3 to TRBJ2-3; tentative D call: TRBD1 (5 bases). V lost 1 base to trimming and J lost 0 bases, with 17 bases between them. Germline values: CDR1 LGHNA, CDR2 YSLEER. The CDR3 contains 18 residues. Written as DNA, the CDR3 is TGCGCCAGCAGCCAAGTGAAATTGACAGTTCGAAGCACAGATACGCAGTATTTT. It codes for CASSQVKLTVRSTDTQYF.

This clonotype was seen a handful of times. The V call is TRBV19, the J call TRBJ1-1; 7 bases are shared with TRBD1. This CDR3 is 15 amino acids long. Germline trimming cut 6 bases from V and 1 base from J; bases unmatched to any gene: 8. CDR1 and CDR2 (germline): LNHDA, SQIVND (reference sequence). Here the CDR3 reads CASSPGDRENTEAFF. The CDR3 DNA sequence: TGTGCCAGTAGCCCTGGAGACAGGGAGAACACTGAAGCTTTCTTT.

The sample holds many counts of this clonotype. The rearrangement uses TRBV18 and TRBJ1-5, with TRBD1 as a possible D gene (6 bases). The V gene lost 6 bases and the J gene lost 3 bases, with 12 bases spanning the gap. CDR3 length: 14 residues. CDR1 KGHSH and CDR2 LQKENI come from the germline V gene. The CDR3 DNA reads TGTGCCAGCTCTCGCCGGGACAACAATCAGCCCCAGCATTTT. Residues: CASSRRDNNQPQHF.

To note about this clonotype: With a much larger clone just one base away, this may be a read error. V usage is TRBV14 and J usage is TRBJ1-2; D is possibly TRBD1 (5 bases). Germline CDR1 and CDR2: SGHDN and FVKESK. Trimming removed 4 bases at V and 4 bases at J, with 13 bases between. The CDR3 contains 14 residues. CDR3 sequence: CASSLRGVPYGYTF. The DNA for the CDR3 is TGTGCCAGCAGCCTGAGGGGCGTACCCTATGGCTACACCTTC.

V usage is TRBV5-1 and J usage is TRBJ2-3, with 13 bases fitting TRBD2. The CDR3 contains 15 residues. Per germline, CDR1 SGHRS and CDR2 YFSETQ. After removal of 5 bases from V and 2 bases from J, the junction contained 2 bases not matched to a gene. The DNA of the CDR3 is TGCGCCAGCAGGACTAGCGGGAGGTCCACAGATACGCAGTATTTT. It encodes CASRTSGRSTDTQYF.

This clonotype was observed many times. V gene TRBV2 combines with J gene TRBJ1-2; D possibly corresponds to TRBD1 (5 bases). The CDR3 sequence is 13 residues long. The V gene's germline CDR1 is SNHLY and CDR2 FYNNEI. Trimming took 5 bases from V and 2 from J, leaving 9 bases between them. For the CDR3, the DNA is TGTGCCAGCAGTTCCGGGGCGAACTATGGCTACACCTTC. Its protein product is CASSSGANYGYTF.

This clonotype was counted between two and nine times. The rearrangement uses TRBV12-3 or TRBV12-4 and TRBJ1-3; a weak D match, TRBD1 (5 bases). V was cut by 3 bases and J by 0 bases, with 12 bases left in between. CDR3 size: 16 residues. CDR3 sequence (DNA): TGTGCCAGCAGTTTGGCGGGACTAAACTCTGGAAACACCATATATTTT. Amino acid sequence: CASSLAGLNSGNTIYF.

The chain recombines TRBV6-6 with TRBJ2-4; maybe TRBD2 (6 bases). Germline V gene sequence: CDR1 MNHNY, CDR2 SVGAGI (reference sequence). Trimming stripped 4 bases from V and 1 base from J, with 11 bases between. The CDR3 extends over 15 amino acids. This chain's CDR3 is CASSSGRTAKNIQYF. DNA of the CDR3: TGTGCCAGCAGTTCCGGGAGAACGGCCAAAAACATTCAGTACTTC.

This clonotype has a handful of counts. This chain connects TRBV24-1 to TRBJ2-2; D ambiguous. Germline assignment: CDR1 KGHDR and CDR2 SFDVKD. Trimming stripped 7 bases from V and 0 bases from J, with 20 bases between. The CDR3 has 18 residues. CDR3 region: CATRRQSPPESNTGELFF. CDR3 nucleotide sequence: TGTGCCACCAGACGACAAAGTCCCCCGGAGTCGAACACCGGGGAGCTGTTTTTT.

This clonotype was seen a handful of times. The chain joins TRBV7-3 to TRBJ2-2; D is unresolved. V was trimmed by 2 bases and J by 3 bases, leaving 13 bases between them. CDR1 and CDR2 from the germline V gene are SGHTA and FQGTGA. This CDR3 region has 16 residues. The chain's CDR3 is CASSLEPSRHTGELFF. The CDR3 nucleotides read TGTGCCAGCAGCTTAGAACCCTCAAGACACACCGGGGAGCTGTTTTTT.

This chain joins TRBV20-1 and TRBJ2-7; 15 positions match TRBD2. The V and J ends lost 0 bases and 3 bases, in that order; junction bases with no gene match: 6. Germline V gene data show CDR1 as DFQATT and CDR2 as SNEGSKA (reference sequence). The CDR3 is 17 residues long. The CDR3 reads CSARDPRTSGRVYEQYF. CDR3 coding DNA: TGCAGTGCTAGAGATCCCCGGACTAGCGGGAGGGTCTACGAGCAGTACTTC.

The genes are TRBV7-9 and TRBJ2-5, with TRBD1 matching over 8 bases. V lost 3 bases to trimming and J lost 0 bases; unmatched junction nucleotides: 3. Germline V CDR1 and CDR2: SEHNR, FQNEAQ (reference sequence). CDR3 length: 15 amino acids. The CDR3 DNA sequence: TGTGCCAGCAGCTTCAGGGGGCTCGACCAAGAGACCCAGTACTTC. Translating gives CASSFRGLDQETQYF.

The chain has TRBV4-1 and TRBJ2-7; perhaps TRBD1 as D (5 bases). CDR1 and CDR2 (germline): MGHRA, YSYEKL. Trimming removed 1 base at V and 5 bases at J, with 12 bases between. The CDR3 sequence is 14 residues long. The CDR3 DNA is TGCGCCAGCAGCCAAGCCCCAGGGTACAACGAGCAGTACTTC. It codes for CASSQAPGYNEQYF.

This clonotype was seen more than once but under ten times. CDR3 loop: CASREGTNYGYTF. CDR3 coding DNA: TGTGCCAGCAGGGAAGGGACCAACTATGGCTACACCTTC. The V and J genes are TRBV6-5 and TRBJ1-2; tentative D call: TRBD1 (5 bases). With 6 bases removed from V and 2 bases from J, the gap between germline ends came to 10 bases. Germline assignment: CDR1 MNHEY and CDR2 SVGAGI. The CDR3 covers 13 residues.